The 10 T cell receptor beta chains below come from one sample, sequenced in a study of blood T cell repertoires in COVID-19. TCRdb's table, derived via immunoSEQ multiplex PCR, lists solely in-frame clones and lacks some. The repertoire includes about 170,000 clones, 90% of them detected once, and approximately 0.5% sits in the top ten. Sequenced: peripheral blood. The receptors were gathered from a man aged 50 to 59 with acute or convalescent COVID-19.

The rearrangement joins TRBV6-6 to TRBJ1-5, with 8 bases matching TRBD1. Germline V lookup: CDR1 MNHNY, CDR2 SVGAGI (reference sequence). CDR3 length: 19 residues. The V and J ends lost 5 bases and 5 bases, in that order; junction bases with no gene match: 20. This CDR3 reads CASSRSYETGRGLYQPQHF. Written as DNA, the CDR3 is TGTGCCAGCAGTCGAAGTTACGAGACGGGCAGGGGGCTATATCAGCCCCAGCATTTT.

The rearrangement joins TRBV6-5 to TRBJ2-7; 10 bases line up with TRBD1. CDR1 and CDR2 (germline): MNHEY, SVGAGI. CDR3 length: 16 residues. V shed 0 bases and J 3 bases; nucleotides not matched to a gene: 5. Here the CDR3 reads CASSYSAGTGVYEQYV. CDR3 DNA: TGTGCCAGCAGTTACTCAGCCGGGACAGGGGTCTACGAGCAGTACGTC.

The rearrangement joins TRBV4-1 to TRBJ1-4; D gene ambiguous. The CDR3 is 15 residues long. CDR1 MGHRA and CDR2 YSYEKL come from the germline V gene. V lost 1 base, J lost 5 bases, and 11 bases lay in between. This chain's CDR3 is CASSQVGGINEKLFF. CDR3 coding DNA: TGCGCCAGCAGCCAAGTGGGCGGGATAAATGAAAAACTGTTTTTT.

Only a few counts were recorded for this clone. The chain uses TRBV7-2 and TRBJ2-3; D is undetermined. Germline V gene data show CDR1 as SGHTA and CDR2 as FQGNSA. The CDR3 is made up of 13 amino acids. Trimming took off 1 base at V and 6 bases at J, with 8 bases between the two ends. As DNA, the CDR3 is TGTGCCAGCAGCTTAGGCCACTTCGATACGCAGTATTTT. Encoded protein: CASSLGHFDTQYF.

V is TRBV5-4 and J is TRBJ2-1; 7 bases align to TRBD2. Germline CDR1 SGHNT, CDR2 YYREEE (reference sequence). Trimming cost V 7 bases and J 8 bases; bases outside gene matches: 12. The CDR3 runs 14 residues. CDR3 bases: TGTGCCAGCTCCCCCACCGGGAGGCGGGATGAGCAGTTCTTC. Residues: CASSPTGRRDEQFF.

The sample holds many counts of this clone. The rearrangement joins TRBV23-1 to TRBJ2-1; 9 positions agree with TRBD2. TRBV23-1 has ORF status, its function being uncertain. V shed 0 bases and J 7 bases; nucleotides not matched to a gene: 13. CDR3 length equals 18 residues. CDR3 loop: CASSQSWDRRGGTNEQFF. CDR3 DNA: TGCGCCAGCAGTCAATCCTGGGACCGGCGGGGGGGCACGAATGAGCAGTTCTTC.

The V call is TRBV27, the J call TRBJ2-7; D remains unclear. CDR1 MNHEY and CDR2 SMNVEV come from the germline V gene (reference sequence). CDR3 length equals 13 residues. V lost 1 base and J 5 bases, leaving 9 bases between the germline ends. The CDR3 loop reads CASSLFTRHEQYF. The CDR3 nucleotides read TGTGCCAGCAGTTTATTCACCAGGCACGAGCAGTACTTC.

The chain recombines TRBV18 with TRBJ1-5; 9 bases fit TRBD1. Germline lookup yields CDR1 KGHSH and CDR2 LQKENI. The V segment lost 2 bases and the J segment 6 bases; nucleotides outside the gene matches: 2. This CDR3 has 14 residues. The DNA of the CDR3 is TGTGCCAGCTCACCAGGGACAGGGCCTCAGCCCCAGCATTTT. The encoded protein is CASSPGTGPQPQHF.

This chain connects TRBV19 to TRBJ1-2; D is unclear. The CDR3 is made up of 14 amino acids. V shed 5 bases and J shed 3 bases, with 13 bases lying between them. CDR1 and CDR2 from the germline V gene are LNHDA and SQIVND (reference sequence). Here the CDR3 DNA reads TGTGCCAGTAGTGAAACGGCCCGGGACTATGGCTACACCTTC. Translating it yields CASSETARDYGYTF.

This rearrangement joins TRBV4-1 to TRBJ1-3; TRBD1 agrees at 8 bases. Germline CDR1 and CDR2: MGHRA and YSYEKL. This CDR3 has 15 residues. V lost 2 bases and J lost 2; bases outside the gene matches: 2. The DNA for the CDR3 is TGCGCCAGCAGCCAAACAGGGGGAACTGGAAACACCATATATTTT. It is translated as CASSQTGGTGNTIYF.